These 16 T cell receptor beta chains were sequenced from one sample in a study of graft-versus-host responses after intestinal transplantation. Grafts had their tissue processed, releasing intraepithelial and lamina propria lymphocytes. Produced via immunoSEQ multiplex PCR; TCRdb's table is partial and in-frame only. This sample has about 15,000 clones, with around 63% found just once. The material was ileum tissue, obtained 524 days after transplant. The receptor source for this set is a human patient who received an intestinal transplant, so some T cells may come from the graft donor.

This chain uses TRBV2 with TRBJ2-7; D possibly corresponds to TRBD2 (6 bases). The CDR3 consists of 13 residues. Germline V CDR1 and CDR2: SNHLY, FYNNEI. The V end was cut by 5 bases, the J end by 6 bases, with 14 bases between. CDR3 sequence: CASSQGEVGEQYF. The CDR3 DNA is TGTGCCAGCAGTCAAGGGGAGGTCGGCGAGCAGTACTTC.

The CDR3 DNA sequence: TGTGCCAGCAGCTTAGCTCCGGGACAGGGAGTGAATGGCTACACCTTC. Encoded protein: CASSLAPGQGVNGYTF. This rearrangement joins TRBV7-2 to TRBJ1-2; the match to TRBD1 covers 9 bases. V gave up 0 bases and J gave up 6 bases; unmatched junction bases: 8. The germline V gene has CDR1 SGHTA and CDR2 FQGNSA. The CDR3 covers 16 residues.

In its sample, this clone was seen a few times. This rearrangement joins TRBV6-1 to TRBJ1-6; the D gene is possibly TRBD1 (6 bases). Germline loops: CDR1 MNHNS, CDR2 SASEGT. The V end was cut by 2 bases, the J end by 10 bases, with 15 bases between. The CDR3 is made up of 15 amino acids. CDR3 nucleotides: TGTGCCAGCAGTGAATCTCAGGGGCTCCGGTCACCCCTCCACTTT. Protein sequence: CASSESQGLRSPLHF.

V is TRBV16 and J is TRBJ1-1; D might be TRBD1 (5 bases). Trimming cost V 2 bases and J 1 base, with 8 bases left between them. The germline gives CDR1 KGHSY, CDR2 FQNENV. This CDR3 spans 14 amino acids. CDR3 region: CASSQQGWNTEAFF. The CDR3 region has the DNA TGTGCCAGCAGCCAACAGGGTTGGAACACTGAAGCTTTCTTT.

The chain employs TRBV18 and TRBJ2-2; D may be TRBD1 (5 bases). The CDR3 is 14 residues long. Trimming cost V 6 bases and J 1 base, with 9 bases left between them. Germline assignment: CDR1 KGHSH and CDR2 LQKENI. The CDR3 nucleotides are TGTGCCAGCTCCCGCCAGGGGAACACCGGGGAGCTGTTTTTT. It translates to CASSRQGNTGELFF.

The CDR3 loop is CASSRQGTDTEAFF. In DNA, the CDR3 is TGTGCCAGCAGTCGACAGGGGACGGACACTGAAGCTTTCTTT. V is TRBV5-4 and J is TRBJ1-1; 8 bases align to TRBD1. In germline, CDR1 is SGHNT, CDR2 YYREEE (reference sequence). This CDR3 region has 14 residues. J was trimmed by 3 bases and V by 5 bases; bases with no gene match: 6.

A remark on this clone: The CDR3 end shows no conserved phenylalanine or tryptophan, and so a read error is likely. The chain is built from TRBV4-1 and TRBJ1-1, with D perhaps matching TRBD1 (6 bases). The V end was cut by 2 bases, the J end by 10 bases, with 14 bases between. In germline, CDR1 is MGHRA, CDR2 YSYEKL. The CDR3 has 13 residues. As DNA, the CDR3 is TGCGCCAGCAGCCAAACTAACAGGGTAGGAGCTTTCTCT. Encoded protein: CASSQTNRVGAFS.

The CDR3 DNA is TGTGCCAGCAGCTTTTCTTCTTCCAGCTCTGGGGCCAACGTCCTGACTTTC. Its translation is CASSFSSSSSGANVLTF. The rearrangement links TRBV7-2 to TRBJ2-6; unclear D gene. This CDR3 contains 17 residues. Germline assignment: CDR1 SGHTA and CDR2 FQGNSA. Trimming took off 3 bases at V and 0 bases at J, with 12 bases between the two ends.

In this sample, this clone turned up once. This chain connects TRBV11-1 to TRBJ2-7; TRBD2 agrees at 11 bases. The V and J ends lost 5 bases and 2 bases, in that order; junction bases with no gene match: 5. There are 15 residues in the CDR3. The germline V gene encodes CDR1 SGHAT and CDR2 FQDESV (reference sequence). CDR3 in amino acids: CASSPTSGEAYEQYF. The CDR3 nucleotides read TGTGCCAGCAGCCCGACTAGCGGGGAAGCCTACGAGCAGTACTTC.

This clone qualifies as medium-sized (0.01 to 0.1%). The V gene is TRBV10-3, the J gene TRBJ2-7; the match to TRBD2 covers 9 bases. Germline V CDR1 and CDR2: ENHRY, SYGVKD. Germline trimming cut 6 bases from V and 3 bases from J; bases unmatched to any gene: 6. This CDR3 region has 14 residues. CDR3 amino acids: CAIRGSGGRYEQYF. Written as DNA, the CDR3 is TGTGCCATCAGGGGTAGCGGGGGCCGCTACGAGCAGTACTTC.

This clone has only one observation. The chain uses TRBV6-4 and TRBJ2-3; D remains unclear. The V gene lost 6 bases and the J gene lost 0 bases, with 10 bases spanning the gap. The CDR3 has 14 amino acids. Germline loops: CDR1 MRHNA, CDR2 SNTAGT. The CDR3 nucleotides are TGTGCCAGCAGGCCCCCTACTAGCACAGATACGCAGTATTTT. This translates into CASRPPTSTDTQYF.

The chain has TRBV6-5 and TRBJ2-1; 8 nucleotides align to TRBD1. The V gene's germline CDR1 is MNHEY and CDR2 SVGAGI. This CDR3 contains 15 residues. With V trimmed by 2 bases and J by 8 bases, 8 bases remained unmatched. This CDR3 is CASSYGGTGRDEQFF. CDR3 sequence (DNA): TGTGCCAGCAGTTACGGGGGGACAGGTCGGGATGAGCAGTTCTTC.

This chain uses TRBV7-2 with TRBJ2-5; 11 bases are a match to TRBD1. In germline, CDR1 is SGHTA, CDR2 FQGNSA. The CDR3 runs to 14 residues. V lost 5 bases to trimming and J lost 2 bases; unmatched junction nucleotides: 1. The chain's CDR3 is CASSRDRGQETQYF. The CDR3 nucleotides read TGTGCCAGCAGCCGGGACAGGGGGCAAGAGACCCAGTACTTC.

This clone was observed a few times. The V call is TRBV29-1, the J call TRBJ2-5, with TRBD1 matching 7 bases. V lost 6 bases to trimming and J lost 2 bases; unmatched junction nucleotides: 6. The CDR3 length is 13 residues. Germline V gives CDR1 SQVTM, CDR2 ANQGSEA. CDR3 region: CSVERDSQETQYF. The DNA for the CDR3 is TGCAGCGTCGAGAGGGACAGTCAAGAGACCCAGTACTTC.

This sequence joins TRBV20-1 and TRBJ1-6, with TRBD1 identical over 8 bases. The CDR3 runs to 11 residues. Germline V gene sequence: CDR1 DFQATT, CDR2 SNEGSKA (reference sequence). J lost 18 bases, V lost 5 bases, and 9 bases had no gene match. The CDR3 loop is CSASGQGRPHF. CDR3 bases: TGCAGTGCTTCCGGACAGGGAAGACCCCACTTT.

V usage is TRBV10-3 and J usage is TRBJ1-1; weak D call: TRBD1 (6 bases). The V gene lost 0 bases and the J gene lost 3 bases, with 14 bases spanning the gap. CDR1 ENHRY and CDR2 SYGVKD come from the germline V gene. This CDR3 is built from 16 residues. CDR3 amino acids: CAISESGTQGYTEAFF. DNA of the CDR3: TGTGCCATCAGTGAGTCGGGAACCCAGGGGTACACTGAAGCTTTCTTT.